In its sample, the clone carrying this T cell receptor beta chain was seen many times. Its target is unknown. Trimming took off 6 bases at V and 3 bases at J, with 18 bases between the two ends. Germline CDR1 reads MNHEY; CDR2 reads SMNVEV (reference sequence). This CDR3 is 15 amino acids long. Sorted cells numbering about 19,000 to 1,100,000, with 10%, 30% or 50% RNA, yielded the naive CD8 libraries. Isolation of naive CD8 T cells was achieved by sorting on a CD8+CD4-CCR7+CD45RA+ phenotype. This sample is part of a study of molecular identifiers for immune sequencing clone quantification. Points from the study as a whole: Clonotypes topping 20 RNA copies carried over 99% of effector molecules but under 1% of naive ones.

Each CDR3 protein is one row after TCRdb ran MiXCR on the PCR reads. This table holds about 40,000 distinct CDR3 sequences, roughly 22% found once. The sequence came from a human donor in good health. Some libraries in this study had Jurkat cell RNA spiked in. Sample: naive CD8+ T cells from blood, with Jurkat cell RNA spiked in. The subset was: FACS-sorted CD8+CD4-CCR7+CD45RA+ naive T cells. The rearrangement uses TRBV27 and TRBJ2-7, with D tentatively TRBD2 (5 bases). This CDR3 is CASRVTGSGFYEQYF. The CDR3 region has the DNA TGTGCCAGCAGGGTTACGGGCAGCGGCTTCTACGAGCAGTACTTC.